This TCR beta chain appears in the sequencing data of a study of human T cells and chemical hapten exposure. Background on the study: Patch tests delivered 0.01% DPC to the upper back and were evaluated at 6 days. Small volume differences among pooled libraries mainly caused per-sample TCR yield variation.

TCRdb re-called the RACE reads with MiXCR, one entry per CDR3 protein. The table includes 110,000 to 150,000 distinct CDR3 sequences, roughly 10% detected once. As for time point: patch test 2, 6 weeks after DPC sensitization. Regarding treatment: therapeutic diphenylcyclopropenone sensitization with weekly scalp DPC. The total RNA was obtained from whole blood that was not fractionated. This clonotype has at least ten counts. V was clipped by 5 bases and J by 4 bases, with 11 bases between them. The CDR3 is 13 amino acids. Germline values: CDR1 SGHNT, CDR2 YENEEA. V is TRBV11-3 and J is TRBJ1-1, with D unresolved. The sequence derives from a woman aged 50 to 60 with alopecia areata. Some clones in this sample may be carry-over from other donors' samples. This material consisted of whole blood, taken in connection with sensitization to the hapten diphenylcyclopropenone (DPC). The CDR3 sequence: CASSLSTPTEAFF. The CDR3 bases are TGTGCCAGCAGCCTTTCCACCCCCACTGAAGCTTTCTTT.